Listed here are 22 T cell receptor beta chains from one sample, sequenced in a study of T cells after yellow fever vaccination. One entry per CDR3 protein results from TCRdb running MiXCR on the 5' RACE reads. The sample includes about 240,000 distinct CDR3 sequences, roughly 4% of them seen just once. The material sequenced was PBMCs, taken 15 days after the yellow fever booster vaccination. All receptors come from a man aged 18 to 29 who received the YFV17D yellow fever vaccine.

This clonotype was counted at least ten times. The chain joins TRBV12-3 or TRBV12-4 to TRBJ1-5; D is unresolved. V lost 2 bases to trimming and J lost 4 bases, with 0 bases between them. The CDR3 is 11 residues long. CDR3 coding DNA: TGTGCCAGCAGTTTAAATCAGCCCCAGCATTTT. It codes for CASSLNQPQHF.

This clonotype was counted at least ten times. This chain uses TRBV5-4 with TRBJ2-7; D assignment may be TRBD1 or TRBD2 (7 bases each). Germline V lookup: CDR1 SGHNT, CDR2 YYREEE (reference sequence). The CDR3 is made up of 14 amino acids. Trimming cost V 5 bases and J 4 bases, with 16 bases left between them. The CDR3 loop is CASSRGDSRYEQYV. The CDR3 DNA is TGTGCCAGCAGTCGGGGGGACAGCAGATACGAGCAGTACGTC.

This clonotype was counted at least ten times. The rearrangement links TRBV5-6 to TRBJ2-7; a possible D gene is TRBD2 (6 bases). Trimming left V 3 bases short and J 4 bases short, with 14 bases between. This CDR3 is built from 14 residues. In germline, CDR1 is SGHDT, CDR2 YYEEEE. The chain's CDR3 is CASSSYRGTYEQYF. CDR3 in DNA: TGTGCCAGCAGCTCCTACCGCGGGACTTACGAGCAGTACTTC. The entire variable domain, with the rest obtained from reference TRBV5-6 and TRBJ2-7, is as follows: DAGVTQSPTHLIKTRGQQVTLRCSPKSGHDTVSWYQQALGQGPQFIFQYYEEEERQRGNFPDRFSGHQFPNYSSELNVNALLLGDSALYLCASSSYRGTYEQYFGPGTRLTVT.

In this sample, this clonotype turned up many times. The genes are TRBV27 and TRBJ2-5; D possibly corresponds to TRBD1 (6 bases). Trimming cost V 3 bases and J 4 bases, with 15 bases left between them. The CDR3 spans 15 residues. CDR1 and CDR2 from the germline V gene are MNHEY and SMNVEV (reference sequence). Here the CDR3 DNA reads TGTGCCAGCAGTTTCTGGCAGGGGATACGAGAGACCCAGTACTTC. This gives the protein CASSFWQGIRETQYF.

As to this clonotype: A single base separates this from a much larger clone, so it may be a read error. The rearrangement links TRBV5-1 to TRBJ2-7; D might be TRBD1 (6 bases). Germline V lookup: CDR1 SGHRS, CDR2 YFSETQ. The CDR3 is made up of 15 amino acids. The V end lost 3 bases, the J end lost 7 bases, and 20 bases lay between the germline ends. The CDR3 region is CASSWGDGTGHEQYF. In DNA form, the CDR3 reads TGCGCCAGCAGCTGGGGTGACGGCACAGGGCATGAGCAGTACTTC.

This clonotype was observed at least ten times. The V call is TRBV9, the J call TRBJ1-1; no firm D call. Germline lookup yields CDR1 SGDLS and CDR2 YYNGEE. The CDR3 sequence is 13 residues long. V lost 3 bases, J lost 1 base, and 7 bases lay in between. This CDR3 is CASSGHPNTEAFF. The CDR3 coding sequence is TGTGCCAGCAGCGGTCACCCGAACACTGAAGCTTTCTTT.

This clonotype was counted at least ten times. This chain joins TRBV30 and TRBJ1-1; TRBD1 might be the D (5 bases). With 3 bases removed from V and 5 bases from J, the gap between germline ends came to 10 bases. The CDR3 is 12 residues long. Germline V lookup: CDR1 GTSNPN, CDR2 SVGIG (reference sequence). In DNA, the CDR3 is TGTGCCTGGAGCATTACAGGTACTGAAGCTTTCTTT. Amino acid sequence: CAWSITGTEAFF.

This clonotype was detected ten times or more. The V gene is TRBV5-1, the J gene TRBJ1-1; D may be TRBD1 (6 bases). V was shortened by 0 bases and J by 11 bases, with 11 bases between the two germline ends. Per the germline V gene, CDR1 is SGHRS and CDR2 is YFSETQ. The CDR3 consists of 12 residues. CDR3 loop: CASSLGPGDAFF. CDR3 nucleotides: TGCGCCAGCAGCTTGGGCCCAGGGGATGCTTTCTTT.

The table lists this clonotype with many counts. The chain links TRBV5-1 to TRBJ2-1; D gene uncertain. Germline CDR1 is SGHRS and CDR2 is YFSETQ. CDR3 length: 14 amino acids. V lost 4 bases to trimming and J lost 5 bases, with 13 bases between them. CDR3 nucleotide sequence: TGCGCCAGCAGCCCAACCTCCCAAGACAATGAGCAGTTCTTC. This gives the protein CASSPTSQDNEQFF.

This clonotype was counted at least ten times. CDR3 sequence (DNA): TGTGCCAGTAGTCCCGGGGGGCACCAAGAGACCCAGTACTTC. Translation: CASSPGGHQETQYF. V is TRBV19 and J is TRBJ2-5; D is possibly TRBD2 (7 bases). This CDR3 is built from 14 residues. Germline V gene data show CDR1 as LNHDA and CDR2 as SQIVND (reference sequence). Trimming took 5 bases from V and 0 from J, leaving 10 bases between them. Together with reference TRBV19 and TRBJ2-5, the CDR3 gives the full variable domain: DGGITQSPKYLFRKEGQNVTLSCEQNLNHDAMYWYRQDPGQGLRLIYYSQIVNDFQKGDIAEGYSVSREKKESFPLTVTSAQKNPTAFYLCASSPGGHQETQYFGPGTRLLVL.

A few counts support this clonotype. The chain has TRBV23-1 and TRBJ2-3; 14 nucleotides agree with TRBD2. TRBV23-1 is an open reading frame, and its role is uncertain. V lost 3 bases and J lost 5; bases outside the gene matches: 4. The CDR3 length is 16 residues. CDR3: CASSQTSGGDGDTQYF. DNA of the CDR3: TGCGCCAGCAGTCAGACTAGCGGGGGGGATGGAGATACGCAGTATTTT.

This clonotype was counted many times. The rearrangement links TRBV12-3 or TRBV12-4 to TRBJ2-6, with D unclear. The CDR3 runs 15 residues. V lost 2 bases, J lost 1 base, and 6 bases lay in between. CDR3 sequence: CASSLMRSGANVLTF. The CDR3 region has the DNA TGTGCCAGCAGTTTAATGAGGTCTGGGGCCAACGTCCTGACTTTC.

This clonotype was seen many times. CDR3 residues: CASSEPRTGDNEQFF. The CDR3 DNA sequence: TGTGCCAGCAGTGAACCCCGGACAGGGGACAATGAGCAGTTCTTC. This chain links TRBV25-1 with TRBJ2-1; 9 bases fit TRBD1. There are 15 residues in the CDR3. The ends lost 2 bases at V and 5 bases at J; junction bases unmatched: 4. Germline CDR1 is MGHDK and CDR2 is SYGVNS.

This clonotype was recorded many times. The chain uses TRBV5-4 and TRBJ1-1; no clear D. CDR1 is SGHNT, CDR2 YYREEE, per germline (reference sequence). Trimming left V 2 bases short and J 1 base short, with 12 bases between. The CDR3 has 15 amino acids. This chain's CDR3 is CASSLHGRGNTEAFF. DNA of the CDR3: TGTGCCAGCAGCTTACATGGTCGGGGGAACACTGAAGCTTTCTTT.

This clonotype was picked up a small number of times. DNA for the CDR3: TGTGCCAGCAGTTACCATCAGGGGATCGAAGGCTACACCTTC. This codes for CASSYHQGIEGYTF. This chain uses TRBV6-5 with TRBJ1-2; D may be TRBD1 (6 bases). The V end lost 2 bases, the J end lost 8 bases, and 15 bases lay between the germline ends. Germline V CDR1 and CDR2: MNHEY, SVGAGI. This CDR3 comprises 14 residues.

There are many counts of this clonotype. The chain joins TRBV28 to TRBJ2-4; TRBD2 might be the D (5 bases). Germline CDR1 reads MDHEN; CDR2 reads SYDVKM. V lost 8 bases, J lost 0 bases, and 8 bases lay in between. The CDR3 is 13 residues long. The CDR3 coding sequence is TGTGCCAGCGGGGAGATAGCCAAAAACATTCAGTACTTC. Translation: CASGEIAKNIQYF.

This clonotype showed up many times. The chain combines TRBV20-1 with TRBJ1-5; D might be TRBD1 (5 bases). Deletions cut 4 bases from V and 4 bases from J, with 14 bases between. Germline V gene data show CDR1 as DFQATT and CDR2 as SNEGSKA (reference sequence). The CDR3 runs 14 residues. The DNA for the CDR3 is TGCAGTGCTACCTGGAGGGGTGGAAATCAGCCCCAGCATTTT. Protein product: CSATWRGGNQPQHF.

This clonotype appeared many times. The chain carries TRBV11-1 and TRBJ2-7; D ambiguous. The CDR3 totals 13 residues. CDR1 and CDR2 (germline): SGHAT, FQDESV (reference sequence). Trimming cost V 5 bases and J 0 bases, with 8 bases left between them. The CDR3 is CASSRDVSYEQYV. CDR3 coding DNA: TGTGCCAGCAGCCGTGACGTCTCCTACGAGCAGTACGTC.

This clonotype showed up many times. The chain combines TRBV7-9 with TRBJ2-2; TRBD2 matches at 13 bases. This CDR3 is built from 17 residues. V gave up 8 bases and J gave up 5 bases; unmatched junction bases: 11. Germline assignment: CDR1 SEHNR and CDR2 FQNEAQ (reference sequence). CDR3 amino acids: CASGRQLAGGYTGELFF. The CDR3 DNA sequence: TGTGCCAGCGGACGTCAACTAGCGGGGGGGTATACCGGGGAGCTGTTTTTT.

This clonotype was seen many times. The gene calls are TRBV29-1 and TRBJ2-3; 10 nucleotides match TRBD2. CDR1 and CDR2 (germline): SQVTM, ANQGSEA. The J segment lost 2 bases and the V segment lost 4 bases, leaving 6 bases of the junction unmatched. The length of the CDR3 is 15 residues. CDR3 loop: CSVGLAGDYTDTQYF. CDR3 nucleotides: TGCAGCGTTGGCCTAGCGGGGGACTACACAGATACGCAGTATTTT.

The table lists this clonotype with many counts. DNA for the CDR3: TGTGCCAGCAGGCGAACGGGCGAGGATGAGCAGTTCTTC. Residues: CASRRTGEDEQFF. The chain has TRBV12-3 or TRBV12-4 and TRBJ2-1; no firm D call. The V end was cut by 6 bases, the J end by 8 bases, with 14 bases between. This CDR3 spans 13 amino acids.

This clonotype came up many times. The gene calls are TRBV20-1 and TRBJ2-3, with TRBD2 identical over 14 bases. Germline V lookup: CDR1 DFQATT, CDR2 SNEGSKA (reference sequence). Germline trimming cut 3 bases from V and 4 bases from J; bases unmatched to any gene: 15. This CDR3 comprises 19 residues. This chain's CDR3 is CSASTVGTSGGGPSDTQYF. In nucleotides, the CDR3 is TGCAGTGCTAGCACCGTCGGGACTAGCGGGGGTGGGCCGTCAGATACGCAGTATTTT.